This T cell receptor (beta chain) was identified during a study of T-cell reconstitution after alpha-beta-depleted transplantation in children. Study observations and caveats: The main origin of T-cell counts and diversity one year after transplant was newly produced T cells. Some patients showed high day-60 TCRbeta diversity, which derived from surviving recipient T cells and thymic progenitors. Reports say that about two months after transplant, the alpha-beta T cells came out of several hundred graft clones that had expanded.

As for this clonotype: Its antigen is unidentified. One end of the junction fails to match germline, which may point to a read error.

This CDR3 spans 15 amino acids. Germline CDR1 is MNHEY and CDR2 is SVGAGI. Researchers prepared the TCRbeta library using unique molecular identifiers, the study reports. Via MiXCR, TCRdb re-called the PCR reads, giving one row per CDR3 protein. The profile shows around 50,000 distinct CDR3 sequences, around half of them singletons. The source of this sequence is a boy under three years old with SCID, due to receive a stem cell transplant. Here the sequenced sample was peripheral blood, taken before TCRalphabeta/CD19-depleted stem cell transplant. The V and J genes are TRBV6-5 and TRBJ1-2, with 8 bases that match TRBD1. In nucleotides, the CDR3 is TGTGCCAGCAGTTACTCTTACGACAGGGGCTATGGCGACACCTTC. Translation: CASSYSYDRGYGDTF.